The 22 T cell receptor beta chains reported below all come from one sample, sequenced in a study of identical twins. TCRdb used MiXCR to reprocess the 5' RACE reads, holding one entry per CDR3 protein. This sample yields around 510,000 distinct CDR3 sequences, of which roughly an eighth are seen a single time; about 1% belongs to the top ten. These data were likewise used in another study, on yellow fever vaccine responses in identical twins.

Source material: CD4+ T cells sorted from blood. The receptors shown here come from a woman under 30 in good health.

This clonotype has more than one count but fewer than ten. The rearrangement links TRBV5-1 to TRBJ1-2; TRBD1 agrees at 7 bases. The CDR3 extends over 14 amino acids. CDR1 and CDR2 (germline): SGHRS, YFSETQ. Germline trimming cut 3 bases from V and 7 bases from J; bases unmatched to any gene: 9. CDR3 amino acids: CASSSLTGWSGYTF. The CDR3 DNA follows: TGCGCCAGCAGCTCCCTGACAGGGTGGAGTGGCTACACCTTC.

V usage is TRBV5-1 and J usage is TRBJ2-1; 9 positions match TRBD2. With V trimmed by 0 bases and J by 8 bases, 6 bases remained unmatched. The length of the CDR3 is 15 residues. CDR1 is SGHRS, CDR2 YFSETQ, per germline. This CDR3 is CASSLAVAGVDEQFF. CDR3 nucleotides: TGCGCCAGCAGCTTGGCGGTAGCGGGAGTCGATGAGCAGTTCTTC.

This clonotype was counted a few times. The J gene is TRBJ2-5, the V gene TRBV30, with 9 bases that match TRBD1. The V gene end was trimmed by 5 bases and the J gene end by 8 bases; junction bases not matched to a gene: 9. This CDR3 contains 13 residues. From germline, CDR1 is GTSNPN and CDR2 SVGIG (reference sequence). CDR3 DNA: TGTGCCTGGCAATCCGGGACAGGGAGTACCCAGTACTTC. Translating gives CAWQSGTGSTQYF.

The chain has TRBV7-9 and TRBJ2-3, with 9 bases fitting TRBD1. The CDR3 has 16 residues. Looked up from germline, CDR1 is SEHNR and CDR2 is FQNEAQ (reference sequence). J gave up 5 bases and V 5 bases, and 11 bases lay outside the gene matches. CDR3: CASSPGTGKHGDTQYF. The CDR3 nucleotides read TGTGCCAGCAGCCCAGGGACAGGGAAGCATGGAGATACGCAGTATTTT.

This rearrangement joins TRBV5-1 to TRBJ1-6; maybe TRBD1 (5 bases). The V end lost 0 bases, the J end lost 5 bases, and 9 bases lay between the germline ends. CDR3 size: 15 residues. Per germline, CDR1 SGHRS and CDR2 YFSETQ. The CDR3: CASSLGGTNNSPLHF. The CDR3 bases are TGCGCCAGCAGCTTGGGGGGGACTAATAATTCACCCCTCCACTTT.

The CDR3 DNA is TGTGCCAGCAGTTTGGGGACTACAGGCCTGGGGTCCTACAATGAGCAGTTCTTC. Encoded protein: CASSLGTTGLGSYNEQFF. The chain has TRBV6-5 and TRBJ2-1; TRBD2 aligns across 7 bases. J lost 1 base, V lost 4 bases, and 13 bases had no gene match. Germline lookup yields CDR1 MNHEY and CDR2 SVGAGI. CDR3 size: 18 residues.

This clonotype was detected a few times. For the CDR3, the DNA is TGTGCCACCAGCAGACAGGGTAGGAATTCACCCCTCCACTTT. This codes for CATSRQGRNSPLHF. The V call is TRBV15, the J call TRBJ1-6; tentatively, D is TRBD1 (5 bases). This CDR3 is built from 14 residues. The germline CDR1 and CDR2 sequences are LNHNV and YYDKDF (reference sequence). V gave up 2 bases and J gave up 7 bases, with 9 bases separating them.

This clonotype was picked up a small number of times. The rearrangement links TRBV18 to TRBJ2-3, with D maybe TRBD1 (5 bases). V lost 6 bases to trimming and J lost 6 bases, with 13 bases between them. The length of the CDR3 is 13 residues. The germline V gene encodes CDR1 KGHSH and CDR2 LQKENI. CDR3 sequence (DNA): TGTGCCAGCTCTGCACAGGCCGCGGATACGCAGTATTTT. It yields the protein CASSAQAADTQYF.

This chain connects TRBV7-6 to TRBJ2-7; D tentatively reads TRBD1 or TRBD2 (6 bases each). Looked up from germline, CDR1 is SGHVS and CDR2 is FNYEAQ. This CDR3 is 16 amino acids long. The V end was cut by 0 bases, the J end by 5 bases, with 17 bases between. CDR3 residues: CASSLALSPGAHEQYF. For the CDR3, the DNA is TGTGCCAGCAGCTTAGCGCTCAGTCCGGGGGCCCACGAGCAGTACTTC.

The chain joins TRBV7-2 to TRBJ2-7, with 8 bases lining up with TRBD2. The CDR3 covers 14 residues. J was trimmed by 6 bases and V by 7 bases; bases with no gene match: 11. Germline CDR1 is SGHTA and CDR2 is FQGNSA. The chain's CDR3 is CASTRGGRALEQYF. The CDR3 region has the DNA TGTGCCAGCACCCGGGGGGGGAGGGCCCTCGAGCAGTACTTC.

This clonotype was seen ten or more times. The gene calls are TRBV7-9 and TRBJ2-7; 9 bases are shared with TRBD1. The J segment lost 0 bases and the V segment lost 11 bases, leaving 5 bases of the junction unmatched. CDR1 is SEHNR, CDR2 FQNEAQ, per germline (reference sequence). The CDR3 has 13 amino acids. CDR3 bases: TGTGCCGGGGGGACAGGGAACTCCTACGAGCAGTACTTC. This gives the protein CAGGTGNSYEQYF.

CDR3 in amino acids: CATSTTGTANSYEQYF. The CDR3 DNA sequence: TGTGCCACCAGTACCACCGGGACAGCCAACTCCTACGAGCAGTACTTC. The chain joins TRBV24-1 to TRBJ2-7; TRBD1 aligns across 7 bases. The CDR3 loop spans 16 amino acids. With 6 bases clipped from V and 0 bases from J, the junction kept 10 bases outside the gene matches. Germline CDR1 KGHDR, CDR2 SFDVKD.

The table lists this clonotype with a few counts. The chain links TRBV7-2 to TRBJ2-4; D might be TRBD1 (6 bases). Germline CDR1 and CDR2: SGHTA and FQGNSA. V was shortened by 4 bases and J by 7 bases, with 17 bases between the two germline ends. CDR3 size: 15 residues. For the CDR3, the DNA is TGTGCCAGCAGCTCAGGACAGAGGAGAGCGAACATTCAGTACTTC. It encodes CASSSGQRRANIQYF.

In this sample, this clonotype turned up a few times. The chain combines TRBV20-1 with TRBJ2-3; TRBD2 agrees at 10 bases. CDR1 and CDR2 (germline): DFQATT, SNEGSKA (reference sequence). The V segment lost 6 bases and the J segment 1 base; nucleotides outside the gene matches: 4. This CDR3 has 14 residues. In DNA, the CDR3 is TGCAGTGCCCCGGGGACTAGCGGCACAGATACGCAGTATTTT. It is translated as CSAPGTSGTDTQYF.

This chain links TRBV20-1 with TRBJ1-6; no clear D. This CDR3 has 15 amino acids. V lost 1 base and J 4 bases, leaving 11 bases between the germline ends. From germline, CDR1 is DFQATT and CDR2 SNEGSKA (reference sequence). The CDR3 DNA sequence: TGCAGTGCTAGAGTCGGCAGCAATTATAATTCACCCCTCCACTTT. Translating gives CSARVGSNYNSPLHF.

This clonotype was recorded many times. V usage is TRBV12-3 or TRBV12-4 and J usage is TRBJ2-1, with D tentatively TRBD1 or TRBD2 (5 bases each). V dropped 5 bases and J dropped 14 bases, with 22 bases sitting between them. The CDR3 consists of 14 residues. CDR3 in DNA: TGTGCCAGCAGTAGAGCTGGGGGACCCCCATGGGAGTTCTTC. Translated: CASSRAGGPPWEFF.

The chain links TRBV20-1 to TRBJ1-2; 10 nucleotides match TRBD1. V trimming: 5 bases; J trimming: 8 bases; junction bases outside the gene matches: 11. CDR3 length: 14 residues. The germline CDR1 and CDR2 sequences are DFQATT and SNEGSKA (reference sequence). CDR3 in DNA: TGCAGTGCTGTGGACAGGGGGGTGCTAAGGGGCTACACCTTC. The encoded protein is CSAVDRGVLRGYTF.

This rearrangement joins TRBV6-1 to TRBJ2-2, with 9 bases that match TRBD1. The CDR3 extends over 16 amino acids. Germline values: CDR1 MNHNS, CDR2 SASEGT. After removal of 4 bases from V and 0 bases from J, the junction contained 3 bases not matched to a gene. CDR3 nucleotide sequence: TGTGCCAGCAGTGGACAGGGGGGATCGAACACCGGGGAGCTGTTTTTT. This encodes CASSGQGGSNTGELFF.

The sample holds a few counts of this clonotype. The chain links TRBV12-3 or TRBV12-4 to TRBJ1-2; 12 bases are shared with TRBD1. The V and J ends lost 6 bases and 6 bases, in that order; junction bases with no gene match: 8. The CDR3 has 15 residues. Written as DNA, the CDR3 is TGTGCCAGCAGCTACACCGGGACAGGGGGCAATGGCTACACCTTC. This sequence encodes CASSYTGTGGNGYTF.

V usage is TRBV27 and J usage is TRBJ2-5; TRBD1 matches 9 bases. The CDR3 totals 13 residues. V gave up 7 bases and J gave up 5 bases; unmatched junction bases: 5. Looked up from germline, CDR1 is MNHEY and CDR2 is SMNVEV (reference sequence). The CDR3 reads CASTMTGGETQYF. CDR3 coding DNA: TGTGCCAGCACCATGACAGGGGGGGAGACCCAGTACTTC.

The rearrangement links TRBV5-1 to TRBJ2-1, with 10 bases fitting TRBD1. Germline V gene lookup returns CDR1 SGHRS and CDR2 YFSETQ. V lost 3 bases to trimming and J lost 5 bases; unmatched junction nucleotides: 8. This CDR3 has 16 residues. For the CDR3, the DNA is TGCGCCAGCAGCTCCGGGGACAGGGGTTGGAACAATGAGCAGTTCTTC. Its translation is CASSSGDRGWNNEQFF.

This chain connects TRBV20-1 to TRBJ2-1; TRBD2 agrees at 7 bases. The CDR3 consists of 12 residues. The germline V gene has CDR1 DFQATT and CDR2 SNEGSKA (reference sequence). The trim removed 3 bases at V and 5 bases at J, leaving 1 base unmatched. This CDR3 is CSARGGDNEQFF. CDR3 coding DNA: TGCAGTGCTAGGGGGGGGGACAATGAGCAGTTCTTC.